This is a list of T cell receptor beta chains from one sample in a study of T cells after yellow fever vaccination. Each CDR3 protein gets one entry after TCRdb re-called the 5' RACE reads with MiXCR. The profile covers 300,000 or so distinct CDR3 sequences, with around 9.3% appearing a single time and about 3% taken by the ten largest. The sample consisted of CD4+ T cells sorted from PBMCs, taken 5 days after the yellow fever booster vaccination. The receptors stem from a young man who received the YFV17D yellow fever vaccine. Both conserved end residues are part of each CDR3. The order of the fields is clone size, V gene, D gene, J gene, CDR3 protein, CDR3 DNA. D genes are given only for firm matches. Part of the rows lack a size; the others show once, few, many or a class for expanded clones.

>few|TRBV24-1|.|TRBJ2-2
CATSKTGELFF
TGTGCCACCAGCAAAACCGGGGAGCTGTTTTTT
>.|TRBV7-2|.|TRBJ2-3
CASRGVDTQYF
TGTGCCAGCAGGGGGGTGGATACGCAGTATTTT
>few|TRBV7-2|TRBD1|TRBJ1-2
CASSRTGTGVNYGYTF
TGTGCCAGCAGCCGCACCGGGACAGGAGTCAACTATGGCTACACCTTC
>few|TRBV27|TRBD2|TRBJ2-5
CASSLRPSGGFETQYF
TGTGCCAGCAGTTTACGCCCTAGCGGGGGGTTTGAGACCCAGTACTTC
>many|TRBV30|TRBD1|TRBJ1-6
CAWRGDRGNSPLHF
TGTGCCTGGAGGGGGGACAGGGGTAATTCACCCCTCCACTTT
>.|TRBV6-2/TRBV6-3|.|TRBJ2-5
CASSPELRKQETQYF
TGTGCCAGCAGTCCCGAGTTAAGGAAGCAAGAGACCCAGTACTTC
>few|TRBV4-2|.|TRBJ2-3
CASSQVSGGLSTDTQYF
TGTGCCAGCAGCCAAGTGTCGGGGGGCCTCAGCACAGATACGCAGTATTTT
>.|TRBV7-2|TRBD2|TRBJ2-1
CASRPAGGPGEQFF
TGTGCCAGCAGACCAGCGGGGGGGCCAGGTGAGCAGTTCTTC
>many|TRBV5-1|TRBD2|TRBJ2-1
CASSSTSGGAHEQFF
TGCGCCAGCAGCTCGACTAGCGGGGGGGCCCATGAGCAGTTCTTC
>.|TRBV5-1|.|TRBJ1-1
CASSLGDGTEAFF
TGCGCCAGCAGCTTGGGGGACGGCACTGAAGCTTTCTTT
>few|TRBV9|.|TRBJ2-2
CASSPAVNTGELFF
TGTGCCAGCAGCCCGGCAGTGAACACCGGGGAGCTGTTTTTT
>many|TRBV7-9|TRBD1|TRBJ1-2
CASSLSQTGEGYTF
TGTGCCAGCAGCTTATCCCAAACAGGGGAAGGCTACACCTTC
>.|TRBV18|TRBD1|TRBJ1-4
CASSPTGREKLFF
TGTGCCAGCTCACCGACAGGGCGAGAAAAACTGTTTTTT
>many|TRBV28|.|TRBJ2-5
CASRGPVHQETQYF
TGTGCCAGCAGAGGCCCCGTACATCAAGAGACCCAGTACTTC
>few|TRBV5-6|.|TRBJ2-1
CASSVRVYADEQFF
TGTGCCAGCAGCGTGAGGGTGTACGCGGATGAGCAGTTCTTC
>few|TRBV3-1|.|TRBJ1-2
CASSRLDGNYGYTF
TGTGCCAGCAGCCGCCTGGACGGAAACTATGGCTACACCTTC
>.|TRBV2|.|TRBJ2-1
CASSERFF
TGTGCCAGCAGTGAACGGTTCTTC
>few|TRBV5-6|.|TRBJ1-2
CASSTYRDAKKF
TGTGCCAGCAGCACCTACCGGGACGCCAAAAAATTC
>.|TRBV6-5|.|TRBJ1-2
CASSRKIGIAGYTF
TGTGCCAGCAGCCGCAAGATTGGGATTGCGGGCTACACCTTC
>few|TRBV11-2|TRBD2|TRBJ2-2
CASSLRLAGGQTSGELFF
TGTGCCAGCAGCCTCCGACTAGCGGGGGGGCAGACTAGTGGGGAGCTGTTTTTT
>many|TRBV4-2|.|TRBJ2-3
CASSQGERDTQYF
TGTGCCAGCAGCCAAGGGGAGCGAGATACGCAGTATTTT
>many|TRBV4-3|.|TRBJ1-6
CASSQDAARDSPLHF
TGCGCCAGCAGCCAAGACGCGGCGAGAGATTCACCCCTCCACTTT
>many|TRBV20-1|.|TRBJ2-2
CSAQTGNTGELFF
TGCAGTGCTCAGACAGGGAACACCGGGGAGCTGTTTTTT
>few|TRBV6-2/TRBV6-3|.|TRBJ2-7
CASTGLAFLSYEQYF
TGTGCCAGCACTGGGCTCGCCTTTCTCTCCTACGAGCAGTACTTC
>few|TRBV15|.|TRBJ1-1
CATSRIDKLEAFF
TGTGCCACCAGCAGGATCGATAAACTAGAAGCTTTCTTT
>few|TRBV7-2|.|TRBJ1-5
CASSLDRIQPQHF
TGTGCCAGCAGCTTAGATCGGATTCAGCCCCAGCATTTT
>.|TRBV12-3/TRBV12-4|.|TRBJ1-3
CASLTGRSSGNTIYF
TGTGCCAGCCTTACGGGACGCAGCTCTGGAAACACCATATATTTT
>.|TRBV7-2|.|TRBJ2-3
CASKPSGTDTQYF
TGTGCCAGCAAGCCTAGCGGCACAGATACGCAGTATTTT
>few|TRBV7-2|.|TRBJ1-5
CASSPSHQPQHF
TGTGCCAGCAGCCCCTCCCATCAGCCCCAGCATTTT